The entry below describes one T cell receptor beta chain. This sample stems from a study of CD8 T cells in Susac syndrome. Random hexamers were used to reverse transcribe an amount of roughly 0.5 to 1 ug RNA. TCRdb called the immunoSEQ multiplex PCR reads again in MiXCR, with one record for every CDR3 protein. The sample contains some 180,000 distinct CDR3 sequences, approximately 94% of which appear only once. The sequenced sample was CD4+ T cells from PBMCs. The source is a human donor in good health.

CDR3 bases: TGTGCCAGCAGAGAGACAGGGCTGAGCTATGGCTACACCTTC. The encoded protein is CASRETGLSYGYTF. J is TRBJ1-2 and V is TRBV27; TRBD1 matches at 7 bases. This CDR3 has 14 residues. Germline lookup yields CDR1 MNHEY and CDR2 SMNVEV (reference sequence). V shed 6 bases, J shed 4 bases, and the junction held 8 bases outside the gene matches.